The T cell receptor (beta chain) under discussion was sequenced for a study of blood T cell repertoires in COVID-19. Study-wide background: From T cells, B-cell-depleted T cells, or PBMCs came the material, which was cDNA or gDNA.

Note on this clone: A junction end diverges from the germline sequence, so it may reflect a read error. The sample contains more than one DNA sequence encoding this CDR3.

Assay used: immunoSEQ multiplex PCR; TCRdb lists only in-frame clones, some missing. The sample includes tens of thousands of clones, more than 70% of them seen just once. The CDR3 extends over 13 amino acids. From germline, CDR1 is KGHDR and CDR2 SFDVKD. The specimen sequenced was peripheral blood. This rearrangement joins TRBV24-1 to TRBJ1-1, with TRBD1 as a possible D gene (5 bases). The origin of this receptor is a human donor in a cohort sampled during active COVID-19. DNA for the CDR3: TGCGCCACCAGTGAACAAAGGGGTTCTGAAGCTTTCTTT. Residues: CATSEQRGSEAFF.